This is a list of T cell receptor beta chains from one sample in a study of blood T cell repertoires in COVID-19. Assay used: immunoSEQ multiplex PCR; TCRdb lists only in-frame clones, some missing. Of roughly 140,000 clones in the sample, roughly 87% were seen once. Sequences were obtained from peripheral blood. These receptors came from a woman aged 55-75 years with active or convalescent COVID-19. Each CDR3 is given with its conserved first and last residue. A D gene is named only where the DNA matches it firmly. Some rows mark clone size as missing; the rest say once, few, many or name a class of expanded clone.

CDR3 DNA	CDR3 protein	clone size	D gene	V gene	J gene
TGCGCCAGCAGTCAGGACAGACGCTCTGGGGCCAACGTCCTGACTTTC	CASSQDRRSGANVLTF	-	-	TRBV10-2	TRBJ2-6
TGTGCCAGCACTCCTAGGGGAGGGTTCTACAATGAGCAGTTCTTC	CASTPRGGFYNEQFF	-	TRBD2	TRBV2	TRBJ2-1
TGTGCCAGCAGCTCCGGACAGCAAAACACCATATATTTT	CASSSGQQNTIYF	-	-	TRBV7-8	TRBJ1-3
TGTGCCAGCAGCGGACAGGGAGGTGGAAACACCATATATTTT	CASSGQGGGNTIYF	-	TRBD1	TRBV9	TRBJ1-3
TGTGCCAGCAGCTCCTCCGGGGTACAAGAGACCCAGTACTTC	CASSSSGVQETQYF	once	-	TRBV7-3	TRBJ2-5
TGTGCCAGCAGCCAACCGGGGACTAACTATGGCTACACCTTC	CASSQPGTNYGYTF	few	-	TRBV14	TRBJ1-2
TGTGCCAGCAGCAAAGCGGGCGAGGGGGGGAGCACAGATACGCAGTATTTT	CASSKAGEGGSTDTQYF	-	-	TRBV21-1	TRBJ2-3
TGTGCCAGCTCAATGACTAGCGGGGTACTCTCGGGCAATGAGCAGTTCTTC	CASSMTSGVLSGNEQFF	-	TRBD2	TRBV18	TRBJ2-1
TGCGCCAGTAGGGACAACACAGATACGCAGTATTTT	CASRDNTDTQYF	-	-	TRBV5-1	TRBJ2-3
TGTGCCAGCAGCTTGGAGGCACAGGGGGCGGGTGGCTACACCTTC	CASSLEAQGAGGYTF	-	TRBD1	TRBV5-4	TRBJ1-2
TGCGCCAGCAGCTTGGGGGGACAGGGTTTCACCGGGGAGCTGTTTTTT	CASSLGGQGFTGELFF	-	TRBD1	TRBV5-1	TRBJ2-2
TGCGCCAGCAGCTTGATACCGGACACTGAAGCTTTCTTT	CASSLIPDTEAFF	-	-	TRBV5-1	TRBJ1-1
TGTGCCAGCAGCTTAGACAGCTACTCTGGAAACACCATATATTTT	CASSLDSYSGNTIYF	-	-	TRBV6-5	TRBJ1-3
TGTGCCAGCAGCTTGATTGGCCCAGATACGCAGTATTTT	CASSLIGPDTQYF	-	-	TRBV7-2	TRBJ2-3
TGCGCCAGCAGCCCCCCGGAGGGAGGGGCCGCAGATACGCAGTATTTT	CASSPPEGGAADTQYF	-	TRBD2	TRBV5-1	TRBJ2-3
TGTGCCAGCAGCCTAAATCAGGGGGGAAACACCATATATTTT	CASSLNQGGNTIYF	-	-	TRBV5-4	TRBJ1-3
TGTGCCAGCAGCTCGAGACTAGCGGGGGGGCGAGACGAGCAGTACTTC	CASSSRLAGGRDEQYF	-	TRBD2	TRBV7-2	TRBJ2-7
TGTGCCAGCAGCCGGGACAGGGAGAGAACCGGGGAGCTGTTTTTT	CASSRDRERTGELFF	-	TRBD1	TRBV11-3	TRBJ2-2
TGCGCCAGCAGCGCCACCGGGACAGGGAATGAAAAACTGTTTTTT	CASSATGTGNEKLFF	-	TRBD1	TRBV5-1	TRBJ1-4
TGTGCCAGCAGCAAACTAGCGGGGCCTCCCTACGAGCAGTACTTC	CASSKLAGPPYEQYF	-	TRBD2	TRBV7-3	TRBJ2-7
TGTGCCAGCAGTTGGTTGCTGAGGGTTGAAGCTTTCTTT	CASSWLLRVEAFF	-	-	TRBV12-3/TRBV12-4	TRBJ1-1
TGTGCCAGTACAACAACAGGGAAGTCTATTTATGGCTACACCTTC	CASTTTGKSIYGYTF	-	-	TRBV19	TRBJ1-2
TGCGCCAGCATCGCGGGCAGGGGGCAGCCCCAGCATTTT	CASIAGRGQPQHF	-	TRBD1	TRBV23-1	TRBJ1-5
TGTGCCAGTAGTAGTTTGGAGGGGGCACGACAGCCCCAGCATTTT	CASSSLEGARQPQHF	-	TRBD1	TRBV19	TRBJ1-5
TGTGCCAGCACCCTGGGGCCGAATCAGCCCCAGCATTTT	CASTLGPNQPQHF	-	-	TRBV6-5	TRBJ1-5
TGTGCCAGCAGCTTAAATCGCGGGGGTTACAATGAGCAGTTCTTC	CASSLNRGGYNEQFF	-	TRBD2	TRBV7-9	TRBJ2-1
TGTGCCAGCAGCAGTGGACAGGGACTCGTAATGAATGGCTACACCTTC	CASSSGQGLVMNGYTF	-	TRBD1	TRBV5-5	TRBJ1-2
TGTGCCAGCAGCCTCCTCGGGACAGTGAACACTGAAGCTTTCTTT	CASSLLGTVNTEAFF	-	TRBD1	TRBV7-8	TRBJ1-1
TGCGCCAGCAGCCAAGAAGAGGCCAGTTCTCAGTTCTTC	CASSQEEASSQFF	-	-	TRBV4-3	TRBJ2-1
TGTGCCAGCAGCCCGGAACAGGGATCTAGTGAAAAACTGTTTTTT	CASSPEQGSSEKLFF	once	-	TRBV7-9	TRBJ1-4
TGTGCCAGCAGAAGACTAGAGGGTGGAGAGACCCAGTACTTC	CASRRLEGGETQYF	-	-	TRBV3-1/TRBV3-2	TRBJ2-5
TGTGCTAGTGGTTTGGCCACTAGCGGGGCGAAGGTTGAGCAGTTCTTC	CASGLATSGAKVEQFF	-	TRBD2	TRBV12-5	TRBJ2-1
TGCGCCAGCAGCTGGAATTTAGCGGGCGAGACCCAGTACTTC	CASSWNLAGETQYF	-	TRBD2	TRBV5-1	TRBJ2-5
TGTGCCAGCAGCGAGGGGGTGGCGGGCACAGATACGCAGTATTTT	CASSEGVAGTDTQYF	once	-	TRBV5-4	TRBJ2-3
TGTGCCAGCAGCGGGACAGAGAATTCACCCCTCCACTTT	CASSGTENSPLHF	-	TRBD1	TRBV3-1/TRBV3-2	TRBJ1-6
TGCAGTGCTAGTTCCCTAGCGGGGGTTCTCGATACGCAGTATTTT	CSASSLAGVLDTQYF	-	TRBD2	TRBV20-1	TRBJ2-3